Below, 20 T cell receptor beta chains from the same sample are listed, as sequenced in a study of cytomegalovirus exposure and HLA in healthy donors. Amplification used 60 Vbeta primers and 13 Jbeta primers. The protocol was immunoSEQ multiplex PCR, while the TCRdb copy is restricted to in-frame clones and leaves out a portion. Of roughly 80,000 clones in the sample, approximately 84% were seen once. What was sequenced was PBMCs. These receptors came from a woman between 50 and 59 years old in good health and CMV-seronegative.

The rearrangement joins TRBV6-6 to TRBJ2-4; TRBD1 matches at 9 bases. Looked up from germline, CDR1 is MNHNY and CDR2 is SVGAGI (reference sequence). The J segment lost 0 bases and the V segment lost 6 bases, leaving 6 bases of the junction unmatched. The CDR3 runs 16 residues. Here the CDR3 reads CASRKGTGKAKNIQYF. The CDR3 bases are TGTGCCAGCAGGAAGGGGACAGGGAAAGCCAAAAACATTCAGTACTTC.

The chain has TRBV5-6 and TRBJ2-5, with D possibly TRBD2 on 5 matching bases. Trimming stripped 3 bases from V and 2 bases from J, with 8 bases between. The V gene's germline CDR1 is SGHDT and CDR2 YYEEEE. This CDR3 is 13 amino acids long. As DNA, the CDR3 is TGTGCCAGCAGCTGGACTTTTCAAGAGACCCAGTACTTC. Its translation is CASSWTFQETQYF.

The J gene is TRBJ2-5, the V gene TRBV18; D unclear. This CDR3 has 13 residues. In germline, CDR1 is KGHSH, CDR2 LQKENI. V lost 2 bases, J lost 5 bases, and 9 bases lay in between. The CDR3 loop is CASSPSNGETQYF. The CDR3 DNA is TGTGCCAGCTCACCATCTAACGGGGAGACCCAGTACTTC.

The J gene is TRBJ1-5, the V gene TRBV19; D perhaps matches TRBD1 (5 bases). The CDR3 runs to 13 residues. Germline-derived CDR1 and CDR2 are LNHDA and SQIVND (reference sequence). V lost 5 bases and J lost 6, with 11 bases in between. The CDR3 sequence: CASSVIQGQPQHF. As DNA, the CDR3 is TGTGCCAGTAGTGTTATTCAGGGTCAGCCCCAGCATTTT.

The chain joins TRBV7-9 to TRBJ1-6; D uncertain. The germline V gene encodes CDR1 SEHNR and CDR2 FQNEAQ (reference sequence). This CDR3 has 14 residues. V gave up 5 bases and J gave up 5 bases, with 10 bases separating them. CDR3: CASSAGSDNSPLHF. The CDR3 DNA follows: TGTGCCAGCAGCGCGGGGTCGGATAATTCACCCCTCCACTTT.

V is TRBV4-1 and J is TRBJ1-6; TRBD1 aligns across 10 bases. CDR3 length equals 16 residues. Trimming cost V 4 bases and J 7 bases; bases outside gene matches: 7. Germline V CDR1 and CDR2: MGHRA, YSYEKL. The DNA for the CDR3 is TGCGCCAGCAGCCTTCGACAGGGGGCGCTGAATTCACCCCTCCACTTT. Protein: CASSLRQGALNSPLHF.

The chain employs TRBV7-9 and TRBJ2-1; D possibly corresponds to TRBD2 (6 bases). The CDR3 runs 18 residues. Germline CDR1 SEHNR, CDR2 FQNEAQ (reference sequence). V shed 7 bases and J shed 0 bases, with 22 bases lying between them. CDR3 sequence reads: CASTPGSSAGSSYNEQFF. The CDR3 DNA reads as TGTGCCAGCACCCCCGGCTCTTCGGCGGGGTCCTCCTACAATGAGCAGTTCTTC.

The V call is TRBV29-1, the J call TRBJ2-1; D might be TRBD2 (6 bases). The germline V gene encodes CDR1 SQVTM and CDR2 ANQGSEA. The CDR3 has 11 residues. V was pared by 6 bases and J by 10 bases, with 13 bases between. DNA of the CDR3: TGCAGCGTGGACGCGGGGCGAGAGCAGTTCTTC. Its translation is CSVDAGREQFF.

The chain employs TRBV5-1 and TRBJ2-5; D might be TRBD2 (5 bases). Trimming took 4 bases from V and 0 from J, leaving 13 bases between them. The CDR3 sequence is 15 residues long. In germline, CDR1 is SGHRS, CDR2 YFSETQ. This chain's CDR3 is CASSVGSGYQETQYF. The CDR3 DNA reads as TGCGCCAGCAGCGTGGGCAGCGGCTACCAAGAGACCCAGTACTTC.

The chain carries TRBV28 and TRBJ2-1; TRBD1 matches 9 bases. The CDR3 sequence is 15 residues long. Germline V gives CDR1 MDHEN, CDR2 SYDVKM. V was pared by 5 bases and J by 7 bases, with 9 bases of the junction left unmatched. The CDR3 DNA is TGTGCCAGCAGTCCCCCGGGACAGGGTATGAATGAGCAGTTCTTC. The encoded protein is CASSPPGQGMNEQFF. The variable domain in full, with the rest retrieved from reference TRBV28 and TRBJ2-1, is DVKVTQSSRYLVKRTGEKVFLECVQDMDHENMFWYRQDPGLGLRLIYFSYDVKMKEKGDIPEGYSVSREKKERFSLILESASTNQTSMYLCASSPPGQGMNEQFFGPGTRLTVL.

V usage is TRBV6-5 and J usage is TRBJ1-5; D possibly corresponds to TRBD1 (6 bases). There are 16 residues in the CDR3. CDR1 is MNHEY, CDR2 SVGAGI, per germline. The V and J ends lost 3 bases and 6 bases respectively, with 18 bases between them. The DNA of the CDR3 is TGTGCCAGCAGTTATGGAGGCCCAGGGGACGGTCAGCCCCAGCATTTT. It yields the protein CASSYGGPGDGQPQHF.

The chain couples TRBV4-3 to TRBJ1-4; 8 nucleotides match TRBD1. The CDR3 runs to 15 residues. Germline trimming cut 1 base from V and 4 bases from J; bases unmatched to any gene: 2. Germline CDR1 LGHNA, CDR2 YSLEER. CDR3 protein: CASSQGGQGNEKLFF. CDR3 in DNA: TGCGCCAGCAGCCAAGGTGGACAGGGTAATGAAAAACTGTTTTTT.

This clone appeared a single time. The gene calls are TRBV15 and TRBJ2-7, with D perhaps TRBD1 (5 bases). CDR3 length equals 16 residues. Germline V CDR1 and CDR2: LNHNV, YYDKDF (reference sequence). Trimming pared 5 bases from V and 3 bases from J, leaving 20 bases between. The CDR3 sequence: CATSFYPTDTNYEQYF. The CDR3 nucleotides read TGTGCCACCAGCTTTTACCCGACAGACACAAACTACGAGCAGTACTTC.

The V call is TRBV7-3, the J call TRBJ2-1, with 14 positions matching TRBD2. Trimming at V came to 2 bases and at J to 7 bases, leaving 1 base not matched to a gene. Per the germline V gene, CDR1 is SGHTA and CDR2 is FQGTGA. This CDR3 comprises 15 residues. The CDR3 nucleotides read TGTGCCAGCAGCTTAGGGACTAGCGGGGGAAATGAGCAGTTCTTC. This codes for CASSLGTSGGNEQFF.

V is TRBV30 and J is TRBJ2-1; TRBD2 aligns across 7 bases. Germline CDR1 reads GTSNPN; CDR2 reads SVGIG (reference sequence). Germline trimming cut 1 base from V and 7 bases from J; bases unmatched to any gene: 1. The length of the CDR3 is 12 residues. The CDR3 here is CAWSGGGNEQFF. For the CDR3, the DNA is TGTGCCTGGAGTGGGGGGGGGAATGAGCAGTTCTTC.

The table lists this clone with a few counts. The V and J genes are TRBV6-4 and TRBJ1-6; D unclear. The germline V and J ends were trimmed by 3 bases and 3 bases, with 3 bases remaining between them. CDR1 is MRHNA, CDR2 SNTAGT, per germline. CDR3 length: 13 amino acids. CDR3: CASSEYYNSPLHF. The CDR3 coding sequence is TGTGCCAGCAGTGAGTACTATAATTCACCCCTCCACTTT.

The table lists this clone with a count of one. V is TRBV2 and J is TRBJ2-3; 12 nucleotides align to TRBD2. The CDR3 spans 18 residues. Unmatched junction bases numbered 11, after V lost 7 bases and J lost 0 bases. CDR1 and CDR2 from the germline V gene are SNHLY and FYNNEI. The CDR3 here is CASTKPTSGGSSTDTQYF. CDR3 DNA: TGTGCCAGCACCAAGCCGACTAGCGGGGGCTCTAGCACAGATACGCAGTATTTT. Complete variable domain (other parts from reference TRBV2 and TRBJ2-3): EPEVTQTPSHQVTQMGQEVILRCVPISNHLYFYWYRQILGQKVEFLVSFYNNEISEKSEIFDDQFSVERPDGSNFTLKIRSTKLEDSAMYFCASTKPTSGGSSTDTQYFGPGTRLTVL.

The V call is TRBV19, the J call TRBJ2-2; D perhaps matches TRBD2 (5 bases). Trimming took 4 bases from V and 7 from J, leaving 16 bases between them. Germline V gives CDR1 LNHDA, CDR2 SQIVND (reference sequence). The CDR3 totals 15 residues. CDR3 sequence reads: CASSRPRGFGGELFF. DNA of the CDR3: TGTGCCAGTAGTAGACCTCGGGGTTTCGGCGGGGAGCTGTTTTTT.

The chain combines TRBV6-5 with TRBJ1-1, with D perhaps TRBD1 (5 bases). CDR1 is MNHEY, CDR2 SVGAGI, per germline. V was trimmed by 4 bases and J by 5 bases, leaving 17 bases between them. CDR3 length equals 15 residues. CDR3 bases: TGTGCCAGCAGTTCGTCTGGGGCGGGAGAAACTGAAGCTTTCTTT. Its protein is CASSSSGAGETEAFF.

The V and J genes are TRBV5-1 and TRBJ2-6, with 7 bases matching TRBD1. Trimming at V came to 4 bases and at J to 3 bases, leaving 13 bases not matched to a gene. The CDR3 consists of 18 residues. Germline values: CDR1 SGHRS, CDR2 YFSETQ. CDR3 DNA: TGCGCCAGCAGCCCCCCCTTAACAGGGGACGGTGGGGCCAACGTCCTGACTTTC. As protein: CASSPPLTGDGGANVLTF.